This TCR beta chain was profiled in a study of regulatory dendritic cells for organ transplantation. Deletions cut 3 bases from V and 1 base from J, with 18 bases between. Germline loops: CDR1 KGHSH, CDR2 LQKENI. The CDR3 extends over 17 amino acids. This clone was counted a few times. Its target is not known. Only in-frame clones appear in the TCRdb table, and some are missing; sequencing was by immunoSEQ multiplex PCR. The sample includes some 18,000 clones, roughly 80% of them seen just once. Sorted subsets were CFSE-labeled and cultured around five days with allogeneic dendritic cells. FACS sorted CD4+ or CD8+ T cells into CD45RA+ naive and CD45RO+ memory. Study observations and caveats: The most alloreactive TCR clonotypes were found in resting memory CD8+ cells.

This rearrangement joins TRBV18 to TRBJ1-1, with D perhaps TRBD1 (5 bases). The sample consisted of memory CD4+ T cells from blood cultured with regulatory dendritic cells. The subset here: CD45RO+ memory T cells. This TCR was recovered from a human donor in good health. The CDR3 reads CASSPSTGVGGNTEAFF. CDR3 bases: TGTGCCAGCTCACCGTCGACTGGTGTCGGGGGGAACACTGAAGCTTTCTTT.